Each of the 9 T cell receptor beta chains below was sequenced from the same sample in a study of cytomegalovirus exposure and HLA in healthy donors. The PCR ran on 60 Vbeta and 13 Jbeta primers. Profiling relied on immunoSEQ multiplex PCR, and the TCRdb table lists in-frame clones only, not all of them. The data show some 110,000 clones, around 80% seen once. Sequenced input: PBMCs. Receptors originate from a man younger than 45 in good health and CMV-seronegative.

For the CDR3, the DNA is TGTGCCAGCAGTCCCGGACAGAGAAGCACAGATACGCAGTATTTT. The encoded protein is CASSPGQRSTDTQYF. The chain employs TRBV11-2 and TRBJ2-3, with D tentatively TRBD1 (6 bases). Trimming cost V 6 bases and J 0 bases, with 13 bases left between them. The CDR3 runs to 15 residues. CDR1 and CDR2 (germline): SGHAT, FQNNGV.

The CDR3 loop reads CASSSRYGLDSPLHF. The CDR3 DNA reads TGTGCCAGCAGCTCCCGTTATGGCCTTGATTCACCCCTCCACTTT. The chain carries TRBV9 and TRBJ1-6; D is undetermined. With 4 bases removed from V and 8 bases from J, the gap between germline ends came to 16 bases. The germline V gene encodes CDR1 SGDLS and CDR2 YYNGEE. The CDR3 contains 15 residues. Full variable domain (missing parts from reference TRBV9 and TRBJ1-6): DSGVTQTPKHLITATGQRVTLRCSPRSGDLSVYWYQQSLDQGLQFLIQYYNGEERAKGNILERFSAQQFPDLHSELNLSSLELGDSALYFCASSSRYGLDSPLHFGNGTRLTVT.

The rearrangement links TRBV30 to TRBJ1-1; unclear D gene. CDR3 length: 12 residues. The germline V and J ends were trimmed by 4 bases and 4 bases, with 10 bases remaining between them. Germline CDR1 is GTSNPN and CDR2 is SVGIG (reference sequence). The chain's CDR3 is CAWTARPTEAFF. The CDR3 DNA follows: TGTGCCTGGACGGCCAGGCCCACTGAAGCTTTCTTT. Full variable domain (missing parts from reference TRBV30 and TRBJ1-1): SQTIHQWPATLVQPVGSPLSLECTVEGTSNPNLYWYRQAAGRGLQLLFYSVGIGQISSEVPQNLSASRPQDRQFILSSKKLLLSDSGFYLCAWTARPTEAFFGQGTRLTVV.

The rearrangement links TRBV5-1 to TRBJ1-6, with 9 positions matching TRBD1. There are 16 residues in the CDR3. V gave up 3 bases and J gave up 4 bases; unmatched junction bases: 5. The germline V gene has CDR1 SGHRS and CDR2 YFSETQ. The CDR3 sequence is CASSSAQGAYNSPLHF. CDR3 DNA sequence: TGCGCCAGCAGCTCAGCACAGGGGGCTTATAATTCACCCCTCCACTTT.

The chain joins TRBV7-2 to TRBJ1-5; D call uncertain. Germline lookup yields CDR1 SGHTA and CDR2 FQGNSA. The CDR3 runs 17 residues. Between the trimmed V and J ends, which lost 1 base and 2 bases, there was a span of 15 bases. CDR3 nucleotide sequence: TGTGCCAGCAGCTTAGTATCGACATCCGTTGGCAATCAGCCCCAGCATTTT. It encodes CASSLVSTSVGNQPQHF.

V gene TRBV5-5 combines with J gene TRBJ2-3; 12 bases align to TRBD2. V shed 3 bases and J 6 bases; nucleotides not matched to a gene: 8. The CDR3 has 16 amino acids. CDR1 SGHKS and CDR2 YYEKEE come from the germline V gene (reference sequence). The CDR3 nucleotides are TGTGCCAGCAGCTCCACGACTAGCGGGAGAGGGGATACGCAGTATTTT. This codes for CASSSTTSGRGDTQYF.

The gene calls are TRBV2 and TRBJ2-3, with no clear D. The CDR3 runs to 14 residues. Trimming removed 3 bases from V and 0 bases from J, with 7 bases in between. Germline V gene data show CDR1 as SNHLY and CDR2 as FYNNEI. The CDR3 is CASSDKFSTDTQYF. The CDR3 DNA sequence: TGTGCCAGCAGTGATAAATTTAGCACAGATACGCAGTATTTT.

The chain is built from TRBV6-1 and TRBJ1-1; 9 bases map to TRBD1. This CDR3 spans 18 amino acids. Germline V gives CDR1 MNHNS, CDR2 SASEGT. The ends lost 4 bases at V and 1 base at J; junction bases unmatched: 13. The CDR3 DNA is TGTGCCAGCAGTGCCGCGGGACAGGGTTTATTTTCGAACACTGAAGCTTTCTTT. Its translation: CASSAAGQGLFSNTEAFF.

In DNA form, the CDR3 reads TGCGCCAGCAGCACCGGCACAGGGTCGGATGAGCAGTTCTTC. It encodes CASSTGTGSDEQFF. The chain joins TRBV5-1 to TRBJ2-1; maybe TRBD1 (6 bases). CDR3 length: 14 amino acids. V lost 4 bases and J lost 8, with 16 bases in between. Germline CDR1 is SGHRS and CDR2 is YFSETQ. The variable domain in full, with the rest retrieved from reference TRBV5-1 and TRBJ2-1, is KAGVTQTPRYLIKTRGQQVTLSCSPISGHRSVSWYQQTPGQGLQFLFEYFSETQRNKGNFPGRFSGRQFSNSRSEMNVSTLELGDSALYLCASSTGTGSDEQFFGPGTRLTVL.